Listed below are T cell receptor beta chains from one sample, sequenced in a study of blood T cell repertoires in COVID-19. Some clones are missing from TCRdb's copy, which holds only in-frame ones; the method was immunoSEQ multiplex PCR. The data contain a few hundred thousand clones, more than 70% of them singletons. The sequencing sample was made of PBMCs or T cells enriched from blood (not recorded which). The origin of the receptors is a woman under 30 who had been exposed to COVID-19. Each CDR3 is given with its conserved first and last residue. A D gene is named only where the DNA matches it firmly. Clone sizes are given selectively: once, few, many, or a class where the clone is expanded.

j_call,clone_size,d_call,v_call,cdr3_nt,cdr3_aa
TRBJ1-6,-,TRBD1,TRBV15,TGTGCCACCAGCAGCCGGACAGGGAGCTATAATTCACCCCTCCACTTT,CATSSRTGSYNSPLHF
TRBJ1-2,-,-,TRBV7-3,TGTGCCAGCAGCTTTGGAACGGGCTATGGCTACACCTTC,CASSFGTGYGYTF
TRBJ1-5,few,-,TRBV4-1,TGCGCCAGCAGCCAAGGACAGGACAGTAGCAATCAGCCCCAGCATTTT,CASSQGQDSSNQPQHF
TRBJ2-2,-,-,TRBV7-6,TGTGCCAGCAGCTTAGTTCGGGGGAGCGTGGGGGAGCTGTTTTTT,CASSLVRGSVGELFF
TRBJ2-7,-,TRBD2,TRBV5-4,TGTGCCAGCAGCTTGGGTATTGGGACTACCGAGCAGTACTTC,CASSLGIGTTEQYF
TRBJ1-2,-,TRBD1,TRBV2,TGTGCCAGCAGCGCACTCCGGGACAGAGATAACTATGGCTACACCTTC,CASSALRDRDNYGYTF
TRBJ2-7,-,TRBD2,TRBV19,TGTGCCAGCGCCGGGACTAGCGGGAGCGAGCAGTACTTC,CASAGTSGSEQYF
TRBJ2-7,-,TRBD1,TRBV6-5,TGTGCCAGCAGACCTCGGACAGGGTCCTACGAGCAGTACTTC,CASRPRTGSYEQYF
TRBJ1-6,-,TRBD1,TRBV27,TGTGCCAGCAGTACGAAACAGGGGGGTAGCTCCTATAATTCACCCCTCCACTTT,CASSTKQGGSSYNSPLHF
TRBJ2-2,-,TRBD1,TRBV3-1/TRBV3-2,TGTGCCAGCAGCCACCGGGACAGGGTGGAGAACACCGGGGAGCTGTTTTTT,CASSHRDRVENTGELFF
TRBJ2-2,-,-,TRBV5-1,TGCGCCAGCAGCCAGGGCCTTGGGGCCGGGGAGCTGTTTTTT,CASSQGLGAGELFF
TRBJ2-1,-,TRBD1,TRBV5-5,TGTGCCAGCAGCCCGACAGGGGGCACTTACAATGAGCAGTTCTTC,CASSPTGGTYNEQFF
TRBJ2-6,-,-,TRBV28,TGTGCCAGCAGTGCGAGGAACTCTGGGGCCAACGTCCTGACTTTC,CASSARNSGANVLTF
TRBJ1-2,-,-,TRBV7-3,TGTGCCAGCAGCTTAACGGGGGCGGGTGGCTACACCTTC,CASSLTGAGGYTF
TRBJ2-7,once,TRBD1,TRBV18,TGTGCCAGCTCACGCCGACAGGGGGCAGACGAGCAGTACTTC,CASSRRQGADEQYF